This entry lists 24 T cell receptor beta chains sequenced from one sample in a study of blood T cell repertoires in COVID-19 (dated by TCRdb to about 2020). Library method: the immunoSEQ multiplex PCR assay. TCRdb took over this immuneACCESS table, retaining in-frame rearrangements with V and J assigned. Such tables are incomplete; in checked studies, under half of the missing clones stem from an unresolved V gene, and the remainder is unexplained. For this sample the table gives fewer than 150,000 clones, of which roughly three quarters were detected only once. The ten largest clones take up roughly 20% of the sample. Sample: peripheral blood. The source of these receptors is a man aged 80 or over with acute or convalescent COVID-19.

The chain links TRBV3-1 (or the pseudogene TRBV3-2) to TRBJ1-2; D possibly corresponds to TRBD1 (6 bases). From germline, CDR1 is LGHDT and CDR2 YNNKEL (reference sequence). The ends were cut back, 4 bases at V and 0 bases at J, with 12 bases in the middle. CDR3 length: 15 residues. This CDR3 reads CASSPPGHPNYGYTF. For the CDR3, the DNA is TGTGCCAGCAGCCCTCCGGGACACCCTAACTATGGCTACACCTTC.

The gene calls are TRBV5-1 and TRBJ2-5; TRBD1 agrees at 9 bases. In germline, CDR1 is SGHRS, CDR2 YFSETQ. The CDR3 has 15 residues. V was clipped by 5 bases and J by 4 bases; unmatched bases: 9. CDR3 nucleotide sequence: TGCGCCAGCAGTCCCACAGGGGGCATGCCAGAGACCCAGTACTTC. Protein: CASSPTGGMPETQYF.

V gene TRBV5-8 combines with J gene TRBJ1-5; perhaps TRBD1 as D (5 bases). The CDR3 extends over 16 amino acids. Trimming shortened V by 0 bases and J by 5 bases, and 15 bases separated the two germline ends. Germline V gene data show CDR1 as SGHTS and CDR2 as YDEGEE. CDR3 bases: TGTGCCAGCAGCTTGGGGTTGTTCGGGGGAGATCAGCCCCAGCATTTT. It specifies CASSLGLFGGDQPQHF.

V and J are TRBV11-1 and TRBJ2-5; D ambiguous. V lost 5 bases and J 5 bases, leaving 18 bases between the germline ends. The CDR3 runs 15 residues. Germline values: CDR1 SGHAT, CDR2 FQDESV (reference sequence). The DNA for the CDR3 is TGTGCCAGCAGCGCTAATGTTAGGCAGGATGAGACCCAGTACTTC. Residues: CASSANVRQDETQYF.

This clone was counted between two and nine times. The V call is TRBV19, the J call TRBJ2-7, with a possible D match to TRBD1 (7 bases). This CDR3 has 13 amino acids. V was pared by 5 bases and J by 5 bases, with 13 bases between. Per the germline V gene, CDR1 is LNHDA and CDR2 is SQIVND (reference sequence). CDR3: CASSSQGGHEQYF. The DNA for the CDR3 is TGTGCCAGTAGTTCCCAGGGGGGCCACGAGCAGTACTTC.

V gene TRBV6-5 combines with J gene TRBJ2-3, with D unresolved. The CDR3 has 16 residues. V was shortened by 0 bases and J by 3 bases, with 13 bases between the two germline ends. Germline loops: CDR1 MNHEY, CDR2 SVGAGI. The CDR3 coding sequence is TGTGCCAGCAGTTACTCTTACGGAAGCGTTACAGATACGCAGTATTTT. The encoded protein is CASSYSYGSVTDTQYF.

The V gene is TRBV7-8, the J gene TRBJ2-5, with a possible D match to TRBD2 (6 bases). The CDR3 loop spans 17 amino acids. V was pared by 2 bases and J by 5 bases, with 21 bases between. Germline loops: CDR1 SGHVS, CDR2 FQNEAQ. The CDR3 DNA follows: TGTGCCAGCAGCTTAATGCCCCCCATAGGAGGGCGGGAGACCCAGTACTTC. This gives the protein CASSLMPPIGGRETQYF.

The V call is TRBV24-1, the J call TRBJ2-3, with 8 bases matching TRBD2. The CDR3 runs 17 residues. Germline trimming cut 4 bases from V and 2 bases from J; bases unmatched to any gene: 10. Per germline, CDR1 KGHDR and CDR2 SFDVKD. CDR3 coding DNA: TGTGCCACCAGTGACGGGGGGGATTATTGGGACACAGATACGCAGTATTTT. Translated, it gives CATSDGGDYWDTDTQYF.

The gene calls are TRBV7-3 and TRBJ2-3, with TRBD1 matching 8 bases. V lost 5 bases to trimming and J lost 3 bases; unmatched junction nucleotides: 1. The CDR3 spans 13 residues. The germline gives CDR1 SGHTA, CDR2 FQGTGA. CDR3 region: CASSRQGTDTQYF. As DNA, the CDR3 is TGTGCCAGCAGCAGACAGGGGACAGATACGCAGTATTTT. Drawing the rest from reference TRBV7-3 and TRBJ2-3, the complete variable domain is GAGVSQTPSNKVTEKGKYVELRCDPISGHTALYWYRQSLGQGPEFLIYFQGTGAADDSGLPNDRFFAVRPEGSVSTLKIQRTERGDSAVYLCASSRQGTDTQYFGPGTRLTVL.

V and J are TRBV28 and TRBJ1-6, with D possibly matching TRBD1 (5 bases). CDR3 length: 17 amino acids. Germline V gene data show CDR1 as MDHEN and CDR2 as SYDVKM. V dropped 2 bases and J dropped 0 bases, with 11 bases sitting between them. CDR3 nucleotides: TGTGCCAGCAGTTTAGGAGGGCAGGGCTCCTATAATTCACCCCTCCACTTT. Protein sequence: CASSLGGQGSYNSPLHF.

The chain has TRBV6-5 and TRBJ1-6; D not resolved. From germline, CDR1 is MNHEY and CDR2 SVGAGI. This CDR3 is built from 15 residues. With 7 bases removed from V and 0 bases from J, the gap between germline ends came to 10 bases. Written as DNA, the CDR3 is TGTGCCAGCATTCAAGAGAGCTCCTATAATTCACCCCTCCACTTT. Translated: CASIQESSYNSPLHF.

The genes are TRBV19 and TRBJ2-1, with a tentative D call TRBD2 (5 bases). CDR1 is LNHDA, CDR2 SQIVND, per germline (reference sequence). With 4 bases removed from V and 6 bases from J, the gap between germline ends came to 16 bases. The length of the CDR3 is 15 residues. The CDR3 coding sequence is TGTGCCAGTAGTACTAGTTCGGGGTATGGCAATGAGCAGTTCTTC. Translated: CASSTSSGYGNEQFF. Using reference TRBV19 and TRBJ2-1 for the parts outside the CDR3, the full variable domain is DGGITQSPKYLFRKEGQNVTLSCEQNLNHDAMYWYRQDPGQGLRLIYYSQIVNDFQKGDIAEGYSVSREKKESFPLTVTSAQKNPTAFYLCASSTSSGYGNEQFFGPGTRLTVL.

V gene TRBV5-1 combines with J gene TRBJ1-1, with D hard to call. In germline, CDR1 is SGHRS, CDR2 YFSETQ. CDR3 length: 15 amino acids. Trimming shortened V by 0 bases and J by 2 bases, and 11 bases separated the two germline ends. The CDR3 bases are TGCGCCAGCAGCTTGGACCCATTTACAAACACTGAAGCTTTCTTT. This encodes CASSLDPFTNTEAFF.

The rearrangement uses TRBV11-1 and TRBJ2-3; 8 nucleotides line up with TRBD1. CDR3 length equals 15 residues. In germline, CDR1 is SGHAT, CDR2 FQDESV (reference sequence). J gave up 3 bases and V 5 bases, and 7 bases lay outside the gene matches. The CDR3 protein is CASSPGGQATDTQYF. Written as DNA, the CDR3 is TGTGCCAGCAGCCCAGGGGGACAGGCAACAGATACGCAGTATTTT.

The V gene is TRBV2, the J gene TRBJ1-1; D perhaps matches TRBD1 (5 bases). V was cut by 6 bases and J by 3 bases, with 5 bases left in between. CDR3 length equals 11 residues. CDR1 is SNHLY and CDR2 is FYNNEI in the germline V gene. CDR3 in DNA: TGTGCCAGCAGCAGGGACACTGAAGCTTTCTTT. The encoded protein is CASSRDTEAFF.

V gene TRBV7-9 combines with J gene TRBJ1-5; a possible D gene is TRBD1 (5 bases). The CDR3 has 17 amino acids. The germline CDR1 and CDR2 sequences are SEHNR and FQNEAQ (reference sequence). The V and J ends lost 5 bases and 0 bases respectively, with 17 bases between them. The CDR3 DNA is TGTGCCAGCAGCCCCGGGGGAGGAGGGTATAGCAATCAGCCCCAGCATTTT. Its protein is CASSPGGGGYSNQPQHF.

The rearrangement links TRBV18 to TRBJ1-1, with unresolved D. Trimming removed 3 bases from V and 8 bases from J, with 13 bases in between. The CDR3 runs to 13 residues. The germline V gene encodes CDR1 KGHSH and CDR2 LQKENI. CDR3 in DNA: TGTGCCAGCTCACCTCAGGTTCTGGCCGAAGCTTTCTTT. Translated: CASSPQVLAEAFF.

The chain is built from TRBV12-3 or TRBV12-4 and TRBJ2-5; the D is unclear. The V end was cut by 6 bases, the J end by 5 bases, with 13 bases between. The CDR3 runs to 13 residues. The CDR3 DNA sequence: TGTGCCAGCAGGCCCCGGCTCGGGGAGACCCAGTACTTC. Protein product: CASRPRLGETQYF.

V and J are TRBV2 and TRBJ2-5; weak D call: TRBD2 (7 bases). Trimming took off 7 bases at V and 4 bases at J, with 13 bases between the two ends. Germline CDR1 is SNHLY and CDR2 is FYNNEI. CDR3 size: 13 residues. CDR3 in amino acids: CASIGGGLETQYF. The CDR3 coding sequence is TGTGCCAGCATAGGGGGGGGCTTAGAGACCCAGTACTTC.

In its sample, this clone was seen once. V and J are TRBV5-1 and TRBJ2-2; the D is unclear. The germline V and J ends were trimmed by 0 bases and 1 base, with 7 bases remaining between them. CDR3 length: 15 residues. The germline V gene has CDR1 SGHRS and CDR2 YFSETQ. The CDR3 bases are TGCGCCAGCAGCTTGGGGAGCAAGAACACCGGGGAGCTGTTTTTT. It codes for CASSLGSKNTGELFF.

This chain links TRBV14 with TRBJ2-3, with TRBD2 identical over 7 bases. The CDR3 loop spans 16 amino acids. With 0 bases clipped from V and 0 bases from J, the junction kept 3 bases outside the gene matches. Per the germline V gene, CDR1 is SGHDN and CDR2 is FVKESK. CDR3 nucleotide sequence: TGTGCCAGCAGCCAAGATGTCGGGGGGAGCACAGATACGCAGTATTTT. Protein: CASSQDVGGSTDTQYF.

This clone has only one observation. Different DNA sequences within this sample yield the same CDR3. The chain carries TRBV7-2 and TRBJ1-2; D possibly corresponds to TRBD1 (5 bases). The length of the CDR3 is 14 residues. The V end was cut by 1 base, the J end by 2 bases, with 8 bases between. Germline V gives CDR1 SGHTA, CDR2 FQGNSA. CDR3 loop: CASSLDRTNYGYTF. CDR3 DNA: TGTGCCAGCAGCTTAGACAGGACCAACTATGGCTACACCTTC.

The chain employs TRBV3-1 (or the pseudogene TRBV3-2) and TRBJ2-3; 7 nucleotides line up with TRBD1. Germline CDR1 LGHDT, CDR2 YNNKEL (reference sequence). The CDR3 spans 16 residues. The V segment lost 4 bases and the J segment 2 bases; nucleotides outside the gene matches: 9. CDR3 bases: TGTGCCAGCAGCCCTATCGGACAGGATTACACAGATACGCAGTATTTT. It encodes CASSPIGQDYTDTQYF.

The V call is TRBV11-2, the J call TRBJ2-4; 9 bases are a match to TRBD1. Germline V gene data show CDR1 as SGHAT and CDR2 as FQNNGV. The trim removed 4 bases at V and 1 base at J, leaving 8 bases unmatched. The CDR3 contains 17 residues. The DNA of the CDR3 is TGTGCCAGCAGCTCGCTTACAGGGGGCTTCGCCAAAAACATTCAGTACTTC. Its translation: CASSSLTGGFAKNIQYF.